A selection of T cell receptor beta chains follows, all from one sample in a study of early T cells in non-severe SARS-CoV-2 infection. TCRdb reprocessed the 5' RACE reads via MiXCR and lists one record per CDR3 protein. The sample lists about 20,000 distinct CDR3 sequences, 4% occurring once. The sequencing sample was made of whole blood. Receptors originate from an adult who was a healthcare worker with PCR-confirmed SARS-CoV-2 infection or an uninfected control (not recorded which). CDR3s include the opening cysteine and the closing phenylalanine or tryptophan. D genes are given only for firm matches. The size of a clone is reported for some rows only, either as once, few or many, or as a class for expanded clones.

many TRBJ2-1 TRBV19 - CASSIGGSIYNEQFF TGTGCCAGTAGTATAGGCGGGTCGATCTACAATGAGCAGTTCTTC
many TRBJ2-1 TRBV27 - CASSLISQGGNEQFF TGTGCCAGCAGTTTAATTTCCCAGGGAGGCAATGAGCAGTTCTTC
many TRBJ2-5 TRBV11-2 TRBD1 CASSLGGTGAVQETQYF TGTGCCAGCAGCTTAGGTGGGACAGGGGCGGTTCAAGAGACCCAGTACTTC
- TRBJ2-1 TRBV6-2/TRBV6-3 - CASSSQNNEQFF TGTGCCAGCAGTTCCCAAAACAATGAGCAGTTCTTC
few TRBJ2-3 TRBV7-2 TRBD2 CASSPPPRLAGESDTQYF TGTGCCAGCAGCCCCCCCCCCCGACTAGCGGGGGAGTCAGATACGCAGTATTTT
- TRBJ2-5 TRBV5-1 - CASSRGQKETQYF TGCGCCAGCAGCCGAGGACAGAAAGAGACCCAGTACTTC
many TRBJ2-5 TRBV3-1 TRBD2 CASSQVEGGRETQYF TGTGCCAGCAGCCAAGTGGAGGGAGGGAGAGAGACCCAGTACTTC
- TRBJ1-6 TRBV6-5 TRBD1 CASRPTGVGSPLHF TGTGCCAGCAGACCGACAGGGGTAGGCTCACCCCTCCACTTT
- TRBJ2-1 TRBV6-6 TRBD1 CASSSPGQGSYNEQFF TGTGCCAGCAGTTCCCCGGGACAGGGATCTTACAATGAGCAGTTCTTC
many TRBJ2-7 TRBV27 TRBD1 CASSGDRGQNEQYF TGTGCCAGCAGCGGGGACAGGGGGCAAAACGAGCAGTACTTC
many TRBJ2-7 TRBV11-2 - CASSLETRSYEQYF TGTGCCAGCAGCTTAGAGACTCGTAGCTACGAGCAGTACTTC
few TRBJ1-5 TRBV3-1 - CASSQGWLGQHQPQHF TGTGCCAGCAGCCAAGGATGGCTGGGCCAGCATCAGCCCCAGCATTTT
many TRBJ1-2 TRBV12-3/TRBV12-4 - CASSGGQRNYGYTF TGTGCCAGCAGTGGGGGACAACGTAACTATGGCTACACCTTC
many TRBJ2-2 TRBV4-3 - CASSQDPGSRTGELFF TGCGCCAGCAGCCAAGATCCGGGGAGCAGGACCGGGGAGCTGTTTTTT
many TRBJ2-2 TRBV20-1 - CSARDPTGRGGELFF TGCAGTGCTAGAGACCCCACCGGCCGTGGCGGGGAGCTGTTTTTT
few TRBJ1-1 TRBV7-8 - CASSLVAGNTEAFF TGTGCCAGCAGCTTAGTTGCGGGTAACACTGAAGCTTTCTTT
many TRBJ1-1 TRBV5-6 - CASSPDSGRSRAEAFF TGTGCCAGCAGCCCGGACAGCGGACGGTCGCGGGCTGAAGCTTTCTTT
- TRBJ2-2 TRBV9 TRBD2 CASSVRGGATGELFF TGTGCCAGCAGCGTACGCGGGGGGGCCACCGGGGAGCTGTTTTTT
medium-sized TRBJ2-5 TRBV11-2 - CASSSEETQYF TGTGCCAGCAGCTCCGAAGAGACCCAGTACTTC
many TRBJ2-2 TRBV14 - CASSHRGSNTGELFF TGTGCCAGCAGCCACCGGGGATCGAACACCGGGGAGCTGTTTTTT
many TRBJ1-6 TRBV20-1 - CSARGLRALRVDSPLHF TGCAGTGCTAGAGGCCTCAGGGCCCTTAGGGTTGATTCACCCCTCCACTTT
many TRBJ1-5 TRBV5-6 TRBD1 CASSKDRRQPQHF TGTGCCAGCAGCAAGGACAGGCGGCAGCCCCAGCATTTT
many TRBJ2-1 TRBV20-1 TRBD2 CSAPRSGGANEQFF TGCAGTGCCCCCCGGAGCGGGGGGGCCAATGAGCAGTTCTTC